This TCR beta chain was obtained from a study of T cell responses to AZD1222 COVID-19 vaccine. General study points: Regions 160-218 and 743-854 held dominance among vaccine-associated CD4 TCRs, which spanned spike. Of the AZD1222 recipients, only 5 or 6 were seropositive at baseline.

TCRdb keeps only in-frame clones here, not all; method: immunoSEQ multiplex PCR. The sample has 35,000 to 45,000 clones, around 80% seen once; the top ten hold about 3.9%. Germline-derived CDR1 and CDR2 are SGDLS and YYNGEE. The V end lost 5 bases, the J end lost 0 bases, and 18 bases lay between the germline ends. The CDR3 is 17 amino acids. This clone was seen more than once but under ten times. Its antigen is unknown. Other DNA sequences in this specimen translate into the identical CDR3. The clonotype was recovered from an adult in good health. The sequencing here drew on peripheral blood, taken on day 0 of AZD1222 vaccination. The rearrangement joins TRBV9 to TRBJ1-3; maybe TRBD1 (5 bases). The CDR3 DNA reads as TGTGCCAGCAGTTTGGGGACGGGGGGAAACTCTGGAAACACCATATATTTT. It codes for CASSLGTGGNSGNTIYF.